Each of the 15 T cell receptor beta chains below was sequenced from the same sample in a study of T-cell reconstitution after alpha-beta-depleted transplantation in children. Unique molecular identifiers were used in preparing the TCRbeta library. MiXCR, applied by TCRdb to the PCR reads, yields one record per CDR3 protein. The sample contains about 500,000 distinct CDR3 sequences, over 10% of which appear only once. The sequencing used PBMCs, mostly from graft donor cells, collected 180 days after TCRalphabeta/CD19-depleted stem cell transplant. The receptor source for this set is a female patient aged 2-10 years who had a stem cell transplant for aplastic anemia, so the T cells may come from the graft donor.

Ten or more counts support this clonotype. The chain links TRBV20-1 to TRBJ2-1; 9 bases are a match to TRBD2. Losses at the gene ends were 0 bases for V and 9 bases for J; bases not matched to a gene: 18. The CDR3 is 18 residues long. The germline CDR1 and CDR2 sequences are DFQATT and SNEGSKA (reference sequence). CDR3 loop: CSARDRASGATLLGEQFF. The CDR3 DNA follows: TGCAGTGCTAGAGATCGGGCTAGCGGGGCAACCTTGCTGGGTGAGCAGTTCTTC.

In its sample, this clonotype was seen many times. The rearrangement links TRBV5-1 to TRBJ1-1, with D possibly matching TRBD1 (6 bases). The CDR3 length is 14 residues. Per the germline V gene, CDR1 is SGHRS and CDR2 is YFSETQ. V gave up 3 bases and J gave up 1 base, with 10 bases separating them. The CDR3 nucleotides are TGCGCCAGCAGCTGGCCCAGGGGGAACACTGAAGCTTTCTTT. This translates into CASSWPRGNTEAFF.

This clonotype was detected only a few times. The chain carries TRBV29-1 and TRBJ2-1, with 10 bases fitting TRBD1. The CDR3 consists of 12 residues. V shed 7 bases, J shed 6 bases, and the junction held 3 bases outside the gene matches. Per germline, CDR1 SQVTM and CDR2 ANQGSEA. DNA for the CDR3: TGCAGCGGGGACAGGGGAGTCAATGAGCAGTTCTTC. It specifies CSGDRGVNEQFF.

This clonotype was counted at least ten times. DNA for the CDR3: TGCGCCAGCAGTGAGTGGGCCACCGGGGAGCTGTTTTTT. Amino acids: CASSEWATGELFF. V gene TRBV10-2 combines with J gene TRBJ2-2; D is unclear. The germline V gene has CDR1 WSHSY and CDR2 SAAADI. Trimming took 1 base from V and 4 from J, leaving 4 bases between them. The CDR3 totals 13 residues.

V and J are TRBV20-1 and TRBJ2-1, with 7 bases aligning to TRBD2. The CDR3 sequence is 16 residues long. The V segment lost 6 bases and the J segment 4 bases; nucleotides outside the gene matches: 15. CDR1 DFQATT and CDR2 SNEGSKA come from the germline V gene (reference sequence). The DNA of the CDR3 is TGCAGTGCCACACCGAGACTAGCCCCCAGTTACAATGAGCAGTTCTTC. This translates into CSATPRLAPSYNEQFF.

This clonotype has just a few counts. This chain's CDR3 is CASSLDRPGGGYTF. CDR3 sequence (DNA): TGTGCCAGCAGCTTAGATCGTCCGGGGGGCGGCTACACCTTC. The V and J genes are TRBV7-9 and TRBJ1-2, with D possibly matching TRBD1 (6 bases). Germline loops: CDR1 SEHNR, CDR2 FQNEAQ (reference sequence). V was cut by 1 base and J by 8 bases, with 14 bases left in between. The CDR3 runs to 14 residues.

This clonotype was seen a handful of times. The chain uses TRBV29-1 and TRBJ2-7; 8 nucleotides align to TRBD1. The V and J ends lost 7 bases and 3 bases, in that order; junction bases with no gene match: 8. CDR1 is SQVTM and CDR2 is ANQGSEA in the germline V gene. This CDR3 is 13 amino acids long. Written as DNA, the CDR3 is TGCAGCGCCTGGGGACAGGCCTACTACGAGCAGTACTTC. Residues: CSAWGQAYYEQYF.

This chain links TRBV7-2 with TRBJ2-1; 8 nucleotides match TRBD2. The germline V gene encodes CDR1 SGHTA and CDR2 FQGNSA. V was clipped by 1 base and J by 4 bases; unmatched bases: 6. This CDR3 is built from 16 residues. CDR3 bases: TGTGCCAGCAGCTTAGGGGGCGGGGGGAGGTACAATGAGCAGTTCTTC. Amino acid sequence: CASSLGGGGRYNEQFF. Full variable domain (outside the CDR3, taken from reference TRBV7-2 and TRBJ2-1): GAGVSQSPSNKVTEKGKDVELRCDPISGHTALYWYRQSLGQGLEFLIYFQGNSAPDKSGLPSDRFSAERTGGSVSTLTIQRTQQEDSAVYLCASSLGGGGRYNEQFFGPGTRLTVL.

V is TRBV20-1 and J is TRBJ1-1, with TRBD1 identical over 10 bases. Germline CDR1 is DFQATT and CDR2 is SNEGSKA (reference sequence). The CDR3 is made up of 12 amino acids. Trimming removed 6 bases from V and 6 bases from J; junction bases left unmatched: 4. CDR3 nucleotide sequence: TGCAGTGCCCGAGGACAGGGGGCTGAAGCTTTCTTT. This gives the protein CSARGQGAEAFF.

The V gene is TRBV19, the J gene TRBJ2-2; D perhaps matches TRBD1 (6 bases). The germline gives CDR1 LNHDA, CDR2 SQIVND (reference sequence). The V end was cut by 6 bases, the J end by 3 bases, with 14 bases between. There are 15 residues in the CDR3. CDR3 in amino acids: CASRVQGWDTGELFF. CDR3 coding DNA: TGTGCCAGTAGAGTACAGGGCTGGGACACCGGGGAGCTGTTTTTT.

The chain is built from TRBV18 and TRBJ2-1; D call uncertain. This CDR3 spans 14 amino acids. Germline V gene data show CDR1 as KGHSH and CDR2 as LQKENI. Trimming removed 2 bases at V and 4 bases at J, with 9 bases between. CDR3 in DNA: TGTGCCAGCTCACCAGGGGTACTATACAATGAGCAGTTCTTC. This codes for CASSPGVLYNEQFF.

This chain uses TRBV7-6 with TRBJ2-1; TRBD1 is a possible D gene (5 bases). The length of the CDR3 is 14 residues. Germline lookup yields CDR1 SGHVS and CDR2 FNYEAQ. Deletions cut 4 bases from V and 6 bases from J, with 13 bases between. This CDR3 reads CASSWPIRGNEQFF. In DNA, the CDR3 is TGTGCCAGCAGCTGGCCGATTAGGGGCAATGAGCAGTTCTTC.

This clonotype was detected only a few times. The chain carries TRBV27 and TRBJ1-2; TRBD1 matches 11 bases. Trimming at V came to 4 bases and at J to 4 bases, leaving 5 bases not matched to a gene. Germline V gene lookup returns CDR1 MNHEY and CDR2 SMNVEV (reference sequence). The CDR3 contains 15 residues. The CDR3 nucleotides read TGTGCCAGCAGTTGGACAGGGGGCGTCGGCTATGGCTACACCTTC. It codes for CASSWTGGVGYGYTF.

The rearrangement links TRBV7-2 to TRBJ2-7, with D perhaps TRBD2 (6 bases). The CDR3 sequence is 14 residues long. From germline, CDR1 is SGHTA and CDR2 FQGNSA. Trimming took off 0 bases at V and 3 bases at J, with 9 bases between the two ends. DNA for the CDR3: TGTGCCAGCAGCTTAGCCCGGACTAACTACGAGCAGTACTTC. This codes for CASSLARTNYEQYF.

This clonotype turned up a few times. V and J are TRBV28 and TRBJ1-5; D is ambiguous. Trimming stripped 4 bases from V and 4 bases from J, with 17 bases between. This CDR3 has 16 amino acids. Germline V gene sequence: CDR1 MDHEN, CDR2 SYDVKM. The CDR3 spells CASSWVEGRGNQPQHF. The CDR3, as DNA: TGTGCCAGCAGTTGGGTGGAAGGGAGAGGGAATCAGCCCCAGCATTTT.